These 30 T cell receptor beta chains came from one sample sequenced in a study of blood T cell repertoires in COVID-19. Assay: immunoSEQ multiplex PCR; the TCRdb copy retains only in-frame clones and omits some. The table records about 270,000 clones, around 89% of them present only once. Source material: PBMCs or T cells enriched from blood (not recorded which). The receptors originated from a woman in her twenties or thirties with acute COVID-19.

The gene calls are TRBV6-1 and TRBJ1-1; D possibly corresponds to TRBD1 (6 bases). Trimming took 2 bases from V and 0 from J, leaving 10 bases between them. There are 15 residues in the CDR3. Per the germline V gene, CDR1 is MNHNS and CDR2 is SASEGT. The CDR3 spells CASSEPGALNTEAFF. CDR3 DNA sequence: TGTGCCAGCAGTGAACCAGGGGCCCTGAACACTGAAGCTTTCTTT.

The rearrangement uses TRBV19 and TRBJ1-5, with 7 bases that match TRBD1. Germline CDR1 LNHDA, CDR2 SQIVND (reference sequence). V lost 2 bases and J lost 3; bases outside the gene matches: 7. The CDR3 is 16 amino acids. The CDR3 DNA is TGTGCCAGTAGTATAACGGGACAGTACTTCAATCAGCCCCAGCATTTT. Translating gives CASSITGQYFNQPQHF.

This chain uses TRBV6-1 with TRBJ2-1; D gene uncertain. Germline CDR1 and CDR2: MNHNS and SASEGT. This CDR3 is 15 amino acids long. The V end lost 2 bases, the J end lost 2 bases, and 10 bases lay between the germline ends. As DNA, the CDR3 is TGTGCCAGCAGTGAACGGGTTGCAGCCTACAATGAGCAGTTCTTC. Encoded protein: CASSERVAAYNEQFF.

The chain carries TRBV9 and TRBJ2-1, with a tentative D call TRBD2 (5 bases). Trimming shortened V by 3 bases and J by 10 bases, and 14 bases separated the two germline ends. This CDR3 has 13 amino acids. Per germline, CDR1 SGDLS and CDR2 YYNGEE. CDR3 DNA: TGTGCCAGCAGCGGGGCTAGCAATGGAGAGCAGTTCTTC. This encodes CASSGASNGEQFF.

This clone has just one count. The chain couples TRBV19 to TRBJ2-1; D is perhaps TRBD1 (5 bases). The CDR3 sequence is 14 residues long. V lost 3 bases and J 6 bases, leaving 12 bases between the germline ends. Germline CDR1 LNHDA, CDR2 SQIVND (reference sequence). The CDR3 sequence: CASSIGQGGNEQFF. The CDR3 nucleotides are TGTGCCAGTAGTATTGGGCAGGGTGGCAATGAGCAGTTCTTC.

This clone was seen just once. The chain joins TRBV20-1 to TRBJ1-2, with a weak D call TRBD1 (5 bases). In germline, CDR1 is DFQATT, CDR2 SNEGSKA (reference sequence). The V end was cut by 3 bases, the J end by 6 bases, with 20 bases between. The CDR3 sequence is 15 residues long. The CDR3, as DNA: TGCAGTGCTAGTTACTCAGGGCCCGAGATGAATGGCTACACCTTC. This encodes CSASYSGPEMNGYTF.

The chain uses TRBV3-1 (or the pseudogene TRBV3-2) and TRBJ1-5; a possible D gene is TRBD1 (6 bases). The CDR3 extends over 16 amino acids. Germline CDR1 and CDR2: LGHDT and YNNKEL (reference sequence). V was trimmed by 4 bases and J by 4 bases, leaving 17 bases between them. CDR3 sequence reads: CASSPTGGGPNQPQHF. The CDR3, as DNA: TGTGCCAGCAGCCCGACAGGCGGGGGCCCTAATCAGCCCCAGCATTTT.

This chain connects TRBV7-3 to TRBJ2-7, with a possible D match to TRBD2 (7 bases). The CDR3 consists of 15 residues. Looked up from germline, CDR1 is SGHTA and CDR2 is FQGTGA. Trimming left V 5 bases short and J 3 bases short, with 17 bases between. The CDR3 is CASSQGGGRGYEQYF. The CDR3 nucleotides read TGTGCCAGCAGCCAAGGGGGAGGGAGGGGCTACGAGCAGTACTTC.

V is TRBV21-1 and J is TRBJ2-1; the table calls TRBD1, which could not be checked here. TRBV21-1 is noted as a pseudogene. This CDR3 contains 15 residues. In DNA form, the CDR3 reads TGTGCCAGCAGCAAAGCGGCCTTCCACTACAATGAGCAGTTCTTC. Translating it yields CASSKAAFHYNEQFF.

Only one count was recorded for this clone. The V gene is TRBV28, the J gene TRBJ1-2, with D perhaps TRBD1 (5 bases). From germline, CDR1 is MDHEN and CDR2 SYDVKM. V was trimmed by 9 bases and J by 8 bases, leaving 19 bases between them. This CDR3 contains 13 residues. For the CDR3, the DNA is TGTGCCAGTGTTCAGGGTCGGGAGGGGGGCTACACCTTC. Protein: CASVQGREGGYTF.

V is TRBV28 and J is TRBJ1-2, with 9 positions matching TRBD1. Losses at the gene ends were 6 bases for V and 8 bases for J; bases not matched to a gene: 10. Germline V gene data show CDR1 as MDHEN and CDR2 as SYDVKM. The CDR3 is made up of 14 amino acids. DNA of the CDR3: TGTGCCAGCAGCCCGAACCGGGACAGGGAGGGCTACACCTTC. It encodes CASSPNRDREGYTF.

This chain connects TRBV7-9 to TRBJ1-2; D is possibly TRBD1 (6 bases). Trimming removed 4 bases at V and 6 bases at J, with 9 bases between. CDR1 is SEHNR and CDR2 is FQNEAQ in the germline V gene (reference sequence). This CDR3 region has 12 residues. The CDR3, as DNA: TGTGCCAGCAGCTCCTACAGGGATGGCTACACCTTC. Residues: CASSSYRDGYTF.

The V and J genes are TRBV20-1 and TRBJ1-2; maybe TRBD1 (6 bases). Germline lookup yields CDR1 DFQATT and CDR2 SNEGSKA (reference sequence). V shed 3 bases and J shed 5 bases, with 16 bases lying between them. The CDR3 is made up of 14 amino acids. CDR3: CSASSRTDRYGYTF. The CDR3 region has the DNA TGCAGTGCTAGTTCAAGGACAGATAGATATGGCTACACCTTC.

V usage is TRBV27 and J usage is TRBJ1-1; the match to TRBD1 covers 10 bases. CDR3 length: 14 amino acids. The germline gives CDR1 MNHEY, CDR2 SMNVEV (reference sequence). Trimming took 8 bases from V and 2 from J; bases not matched to a gene: 5. CDR3 region: CASHRQGANTEAFF. CDR3 nucleotides: TGTGCCAGCCACAGACAGGGGGCCAACACTGAAGCTTTCTTT.

V and J are TRBV3-1 (or the pseudogene TRBV3-2) and TRBJ2-1; 8 nucleotides agree with TRBD2. Trimming at V came to 1 base and at J to 6 bases, leaving 8 bases not matched to a gene. This CDR3 has 16 residues. The germline V gene has CDR1 LGHDT and CDR2 YNNKEL (reference sequence). CDR3 bases: TGTGCCAGCAGCCAAGCGGATAGCGGGGCCTTCAATGAGCAGTTCTTC. Amino acid sequence: CASSQADSGAFNEQFF.

The chain recombines TRBV28 with TRBJ2-1, with 7 bases that match TRBD2. V lost 2 bases to trimming and J lost 9 bases; unmatched junction nucleotides: 16. CDR3 length: 17 residues. Germline V lookup: CDR1 MDHEN, CDR2 SYDVKM. CDR3 nucleotides: TGTGCCAGCAGTTTAGCGGTGGTGGGGAGGGGTCCTTCTGAGCAGTTCTTC. It codes for CASSLAVVGRGPSEQFF.

There are a few counts of this clone. The genes are TRBV2 and TRBJ2-5, with 8 bases fitting TRBD2. The junction had 2 bases not matched to a gene; V was cut back by 9 bases and J by 2 bases. CDR1 SNHLY and CDR2 FYNNEI come from the germline V gene. The CDR3 consists of 12 residues. CDR3 sequence reads: CARGLEQETQYF. As DNA, the CDR3 is TGTGCCAGGGGACTAGAACAAGAGACCCAGTACTTC.

This clone has a single count. The V call is TRBV3-1 (or the pseudogene TRBV3-2), the J call TRBJ2-2; maybe TRBD2 (5 bases). CDR3 length: 15 residues. Trimming stripped 3 bases from V and 0 bases from J, with 8 bases between. In germline, CDR1 is LGHDT, CDR2 YNNKEL (reference sequence). As DNA, the CDR3 is TGTGCCAGCAGCCACACCGGGACGAACACCGGGGAGCTGTTTTTT. Its translation is CASSHTGTNTGELFF.

The chain employs TRBV11-2 and TRBJ1-1; D is unclear. Germline V lookup: CDR1 SGHAT, CDR2 FQNNGV. V was trimmed by 5 bases and J by 4 bases, leaving 11 bases between them. The CDR3 is 13 residues long. CDR3 sequence reads: CASSPYPVTEAFF. DNA for the CDR3: TGTGCCAGCAGCCCCTATCCGGTCACTGAAGCTTTCTTT.

The chain employs TRBV29-1 and TRBJ1-3, with 7 bases identical to TRBD1. Germline V gene sequence: CDR1 SQVTM, CDR2 ANQGSEA. There are 17 residues in the CDR3. Trimming removed 0 bases from V and 0 bases from J; junction bases left unmatched: 8. CDR3 region: CSVEDGTALSSGNTIYF. The DNA of the CDR3 is TGCAGCGTTGAAGATGGGACAGCCCTCAGCTCTGGAAACACCATATATTTT.

The chain has TRBV5-1 and TRBJ2-3; D may be TRBD2 (6 bases). The CDR3 has 16 amino acids. Looked up from germline, CDR1 is SGHRS and CDR2 is YFSETQ. V was cut by 4 bases and J by 0 bases, with 15 bases left in between. CDR3 in amino acids: CASSPTTGASTDTQYF. The CDR3 region has the DNA TGCGCCAGCAGCCCCACGACGGGAGCTAGCACAGATACGCAGTATTTT.

The chain carries TRBV3-1 (or the pseudogene TRBV3-2) and TRBJ1-1, with no clear D. Germline lookup yields CDR1 LGHDT and CDR2 YNNKEL (reference sequence). The CDR3 length is 14 residues. The V end was cut by 0 bases, the J end by 10 bases, with 15 bases between. The CDR3 DNA is TGTGCCAGCAGCCAAGATGGAGCAGTGCGGCGAGCTTTCTTT. As protein: CASSQDGAVRRAFF.

As regards this clone: Its ends do not fully match the called genes, so a read error is possible. The CDR3 reads CASSVTGAGDDTQYF. In nucleotides, the CDR3 is TGTGCCAGCAGCGTAACGGGAGCTGGGGATGATACGCAGTATTTT. The chain links TRBV7-3 to TRBJ2-3; D perhaps matches TRBD2 (6 bases). CDR1 and CDR2 from the germline V gene are SGHTA and FQGTGA. The CDR3 has 15 amino acids.

The V call is TRBV28, the J call TRBJ1-1; D is unresolved. Looked up from germline, CDR1 is MDHEN and CDR2 is SYDVKM. This CDR3 spans 15 amino acids. Trimming pared 7 bases from V and 3 bases from J, leaving 18 bases between. Here the CDR3 reads CASTTWALGDTEAFF. In DNA form, the CDR3 reads TGTGCCAGCACCACGTGGGCTTTGGGAGACACTGAAGCTTTCTTT.

The chain is built from TRBV6-5 and TRBJ2-1; D remains unclear. In germline, CDR1 is MNHEY, CDR2 SVGAGI. The V end lost 8 bases, the J end lost 7 bases, and 15 bases lay between the germline ends. The CDR3 is 13 residues long. The CDR3 region has the DNA TGTGCCAGCTGGCAGCAGGCCCGGAATGAGCAGTTCTTC. Amino acids: CASWQQARNEQFF.

The chain uses TRBV29-1 and TRBJ2-7; TRBD1 agrees at 8 bases. V lost 5 bases to trimming and J lost 1 base; unmatched junction nucleotides: 10. CDR1 and CDR2 (germline): SQVTM, ANQGSEA. The CDR3 is made up of 15 amino acids. The CDR3 nucleotides read TGCAGCGTTACTCAAGGTGGGACAGGTTCCTACGAGCAGTACTTC. It translates to CSVTQGGTGSYEQYF.

The chain is built from TRBV6-6 and TRBJ2-2; 8 bases are a match to TRBD2. The CDR3 consists of 15 residues. Per germline, CDR1 MNHNY and CDR2 SVGAGI (reference sequence). The trim removed 6 bases at V and 0 bases at J, leaving 3 bases unmatched. The CDR3 is CASRLGLANTGELFF. CDR3 DNA: TGTGCCAGCAGACTGGGACTAGCGAACACCGGGGAGCTGTTTTTT.

This clone appeared once. V is TRBV19 and J is TRBJ2-5; 7 bases agree with TRBD1. Per the germline V gene, CDR1 is LNHDA and CDR2 is SQIVND (reference sequence). The CDR3 runs to 17 residues. Trimming at V came to 1 base and at J to 4 bases, leaving 12 bases not matched to a gene. The DNA of the CDR3 is TGTGCCAGTAGTATAGCGTACGGGACAGCTGGTTTAGAGACCCAGTACTTC. Protein: CASSIAYGTAGLETQYF.

The J gene is TRBJ2-5, the V gene TRBV10-3; TRBD2 is a possible D gene (6 bases). CDR3 length: 14 amino acids. The germline gives CDR1 ENHRY, CDR2 SYGVKD. Between the trimmed V and J ends, which lost 4 bases and 4 bases, there was a span of 13 bases. CDR3: CAISVGSWGETQYF. Written as DNA, the CDR3 is TGTGCCATCAGTGTCGGGAGCTGGGGAGAGACCCAGTACTTC.

The V call is TRBV3-1 (or the pseudogene TRBV3-2), the J call TRBJ1-2; D is unclear. This CDR3 contains 13 residues. V lost 4 bases and J lost 4, with 10 bases in between. The germline CDR1 and CDR2 sequences are LGHDT and YNNKEL (reference sequence). CDR3 sequence (DNA): TGTGCCAGCAGCCTAGAGGCCTCCTATGGCTACACCTTC. Protein: CASSLEASYGYTF.